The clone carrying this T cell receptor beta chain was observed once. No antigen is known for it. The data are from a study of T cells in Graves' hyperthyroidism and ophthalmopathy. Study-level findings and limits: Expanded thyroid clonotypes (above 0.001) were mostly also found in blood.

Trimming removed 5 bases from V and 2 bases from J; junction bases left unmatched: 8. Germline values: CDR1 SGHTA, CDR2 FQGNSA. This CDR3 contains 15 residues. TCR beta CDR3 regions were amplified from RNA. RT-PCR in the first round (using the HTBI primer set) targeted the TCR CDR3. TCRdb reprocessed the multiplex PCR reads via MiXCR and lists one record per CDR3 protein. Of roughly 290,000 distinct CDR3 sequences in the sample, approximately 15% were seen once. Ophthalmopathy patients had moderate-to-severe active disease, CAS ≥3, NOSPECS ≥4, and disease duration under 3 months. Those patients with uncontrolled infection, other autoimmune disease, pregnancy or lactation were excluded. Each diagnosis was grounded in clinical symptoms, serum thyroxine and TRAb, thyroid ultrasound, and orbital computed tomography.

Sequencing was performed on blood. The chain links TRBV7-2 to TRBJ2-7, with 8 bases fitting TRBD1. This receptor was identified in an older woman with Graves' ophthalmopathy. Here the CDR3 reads CASSTRTGRTYEQYF. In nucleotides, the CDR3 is TGTGCCAGCAGCACCCGGACAGGGAGGACCTACGAGCAGTACTTC. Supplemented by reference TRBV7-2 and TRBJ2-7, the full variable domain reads GAGVSQSPSNKVTEKGKDVELRCDPISGHTALYWYRQSLGQGLEFLIYFQGNSAPDKSGLPSDRFSAERTGGSVSTLTIQRTQQEDSAVYLCASSTRTGRTYEQYFGPGTRLTVT.